The source of this T cell receptor beta chain is a study of T cell repertoires in cytomegalovirus infection. Study-wide background: Public TCR beta signatures provided an indication of both CMV infection and a matching HLA type.

General study results and limits: HLA-C-restricted CMV clonotypes gave the most frequent clonotype in two of eight donors. Carriage of CMV together with the relevant HLA was identifiable through cumulative public TCR beta family frequency.

The ends were cut back, 1 base at V and 0 bases at J, with 8 bases in the middle. This CDR3 contains 15 residues. Germline V gene data show CDR1 as SEHNR and CDR2 as FQNEAQ (reference sequence). TCRdb redid the calling of the reads with MiXCR, one entry per CDR3 protein. The sample shows approximately 700,000 distinct CDR3 sequences, about 40% of them seen only once. Remarks on this clonotype: Its specificity is not known.

V and J are TRBV7-9 and TRBJ2-3; D not resolved. The sequencing input was PBMCs. The receptor's source is a human donor in good health (CMV status not recorded). Some clones in this sample may be carry-over from other donors' samples. For the CDR3, the DNA is TGTGCCAGCAGCTTAGTTCAGGCTAGCACAGATACGCAGTATTTT. Translating gives CASSLVQASTDTQYF.